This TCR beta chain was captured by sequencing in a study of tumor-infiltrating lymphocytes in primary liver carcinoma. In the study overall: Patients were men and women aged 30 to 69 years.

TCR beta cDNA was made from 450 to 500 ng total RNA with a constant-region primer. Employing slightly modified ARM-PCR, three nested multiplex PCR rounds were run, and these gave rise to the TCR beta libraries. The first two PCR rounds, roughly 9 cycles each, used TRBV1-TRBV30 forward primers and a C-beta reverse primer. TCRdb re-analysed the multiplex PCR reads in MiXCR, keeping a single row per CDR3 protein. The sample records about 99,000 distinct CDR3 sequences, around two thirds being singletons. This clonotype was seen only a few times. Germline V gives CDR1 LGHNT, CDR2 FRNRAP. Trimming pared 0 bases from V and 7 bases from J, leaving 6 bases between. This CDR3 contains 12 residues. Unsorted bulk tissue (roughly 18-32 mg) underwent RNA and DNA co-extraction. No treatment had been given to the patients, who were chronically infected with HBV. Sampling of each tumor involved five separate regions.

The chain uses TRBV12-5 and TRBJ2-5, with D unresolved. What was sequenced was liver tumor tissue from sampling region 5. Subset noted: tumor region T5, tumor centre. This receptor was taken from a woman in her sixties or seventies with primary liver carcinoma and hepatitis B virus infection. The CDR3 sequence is CASGLVEGTQYF. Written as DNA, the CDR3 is TGTGCTAGTGGTTTGGTGGAAGGGACCCAGTACTTC. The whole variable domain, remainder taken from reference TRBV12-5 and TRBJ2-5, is DARVTQTPRHKVTEMGQEVTMRCQPILGHNTVFWYRQTMMQGLELLAYFRNRAPLDDSGMPKDRFSAEMPDATLATLKIQPSEPRDSAVYFCASGLVEGTQYFGPGTRLLVL.